Presented here are 26 T cell receptor beta chains from one specimen sequenced in a study of Graves' ophthalmopathy and Graves' hyperthyroidism. Amplification of the TCR beta CDR3 regions used RNA transcripts (as template). Investigators did first-round RT-PCR with HTBI primers, then second-round multiplex PCR. TCRdb recomputed calls from the multiplex PCR reads with MiXCR, one row per CDR3 protein. This table has hundreds of thousands of distinct CDR3 sequences, 40% appearing once. Input material: peripheral blood. Source of these receptors: an adult man with Graves' ophthalmopathy.

As for this clonotype: The junction does not match germline at one end; this may be a read error. The chain links TRBV7-9 to TRBJ1-4; the D gene is possibly TRBD1 (5 bases). The CDR3 totals 18 residues. The germline gives CDR1 SEHNR, CDR2 FQNEAQ (reference sequence). The CDR3 coding sequence is TGCGCCAGCAGCTTGTTCCCCAGGGAAAGTCTAACTAATGAAAAACTGTTTTTT. Its protein product is CASSLFPRESLTNEKLFF.

This clonotype was detected a few times. This may arise from a read error, as a much more abundant clone is one base away. This sequence joins TRBV28 and TRBJ1-5, with D uncertain. V was trimmed by 6 bases and J by 0 bases, leaving 6 bases between them. The CDR3 consists of 13 residues. The germline V gene has CDR1 MDHEN and CDR2 SYDVKM. CDR3 amino acids: CASRPYSNQPQHF. CDR3 coding DNA: TGTGCCAGCAGGCCATATAGCAATCAGCCCCAGCATTTT.

The rearrangement links TRBV4-3 to TRBJ1-6; TRBD1 matches at 9 bases. The CDR3 spans 17 residues. Trimming cost V 1 base and J 9 bases; bases outside gene matches: 10. Germline V gene sequence: CDR1 LGHNA, CDR2 YSLEER. CDR3 in DNA: TGCGCCAGCAGCCAAGGAAGGGGTAAGGACAGGGGTTCACCCCTCCACTTT. Its translation: CASSQGRGKDRGSPLHF.

There are a few counts of this clonotype. CDR3 amino acids: CASSFGGLVYTIYF. The CDR3 DNA follows: TGTGCCAGCAGCTTTGGGGGGCTGGTGTACACCATATATTTT. J is TRBJ1-3 and V is TRBV5-6, with D perhaps TRBD1 (6 bases). The germline gives CDR1 SGHDT, CDR2 YYEEEE. There are 14 residues in the CDR3. V dropped 2 bases and J dropped 8 bases, with 14 bases sitting between them.

This clonotype was recorded a few times. A junction boundary mismatches the germline segment, possibly from a read error. The V call is TRBV24-1, the J call TRBJ1-5; 9 bases match TRBD1. The CDR3 is made up of 16 amino acids. Looked up from germline, CDR1 is KGHDR and CDR2 is SFDVKD. The chain's CDR3 is CASSDRGQGINQPQHF. In nucleotides, the CDR3 is TGTGCCAGCAGTGATAGAGGACAGGGGATCAATCAGCCCCAGCATTTT.

This clonotype was picked up a small number of times. J is TRBJ2-5 and V is TRBV10-3; 14 positions match TRBD2. Germline V gene data show CDR1 as ENHRY and CDR2 as SYGVKD. The junction had 14 bases not matched to a gene; V was cut back by 10 bases and J by 4 bases. The CDR3 length is 17 residues. CDR3 DNA sequence: TGTGCCAGCAGACCCGGGACTAGCGGGAGTTCGGGAGAGACCCAGTACTTC. This translates into CASRPGTSGSSGETQYF.

This chain links TRBV20-1 with TRBJ1-6; D possibly corresponds to TRBD1 (5 bases). Germline CDR1 and CDR2: DFQATT and SNEGSKA (reference sequence). The CDR3 contains 14 residues. Trimming removed 0 bases at V and 10 bases at J, with 13 bases between. The CDR3 reads CSARDHEGDSPLHF. The DNA for the CDR3 is TGCAGTGCTAGAGATCACGAAGGGGACTCACCCCTCCACTTT.

A few counts support this clonotype. The chain recombines TRBV29-1 with TRBJ2-7; TRBD2 is a possible D gene (6 bases). Germline lookup yields CDR1 SQVTM and CDR2 ANQGSEA. V shed 6 bases and J shed 7 bases, with 7 bases lying between them. The CDR3 has 9 residues. The CDR3 bases are TGCAGCGTCGCGGGGGAGCAGTACTTC. As protein: CSVAGEQYF.

V usage is TRBV7-9 and J usage is TRBJ1-5, with D perhaps matching TRBD1 (6 bases). This CDR3 has 17 amino acids. Germline lookup yields CDR1 SEHNR and CDR2 FQNEAQ (reference sequence). Trimming stripped 8 bases from V and 0 bases from J, with 20 bases between. CDR3 sequence: CASSRGGAPYSNQPQHF. The CDR3 DNA is TGTGCCAGCTCCAGGGGAGGGGCTCCATATAGCAATCAGCCCCAGCATTTT.

This clonotype was seen a handful of times. V gene TRBV20-1 combines with J gene TRBJ1-4, with 7 nucleotides matching TRBD1. CDR3 length: 14 residues. With V trimmed by 6 bases and J by 7 bases, 11 bases remained unmatched. CDR1 and CDR2 from the germline V gene are DFQATT and SNEGSKA (reference sequence). The CDR3 bases are TGCAGTGCCTCCCCGCAGGGGGGCTTTGAAAAACTGTTTTTT. It specifies CSASPQGGFEKLFF.

The chain uses TRBV25-1 and TRBJ1-2; perhaps TRBD1 as D (5 bases). V shed 2 bases and J shed 1 base, with 14 bases lying between them. The CDR3 has 16 amino acids. From germline, CDR1 is MGHDK and CDR2 SYGVNS. The CDR3 bases are TGTGCCAGCAGTGAAGCGCACGGGGCGGGTAACTATGGCTACACCTTC. Protein sequence: CASSEAHGAGNYGYTF.

This clonotype was counted between two and nine times. This rearrangement joins TRBV20-1 to TRBJ2-5; TRBD2 agrees at 10 bases. Germline V lookup: CDR1 DFQATT, CDR2 SNEGSKA (reference sequence). The V gene end was trimmed by 6 bases and the J gene end by 0 bases; junction bases not matched to a gene: 7. The CDR3 has 15 amino acids. This CDR3 reads CSAIAGGSYQETQYF. The CDR3 DNA is TGCAGTGCCATAGCGGGAGGTAGCTACCAAGAGACCCAGTACTTC.

This clonotype has just one count. The chain carries TRBV6-1 and TRBJ1-2, with a tentative D call TRBD1 (5 bases). Looked up from germline, CDR1 is MNHNS and CDR2 is SASEGT. The CDR3 covers 14 residues. Trimming stripped 8 bases from V and 2 bases from J, with 15 bases between. In DNA, the CDR3 is TGTGCCAGCGTTGAAGATGGGGCGAACTATGGCTACACCTTC. This encodes CASVEDGANYGYTF.

J is TRBJ1-5 and V is TRBV24-1, with 7 bases identical to TRBD1. This CDR3 comprises 14 residues. Germline CDR1 is KGHDR and CDR2 is SFDVKD. V shed 6 bases, J shed 6 bases, and the junction held 7 bases outside the gene matches. The CDR3 nucleotides are TGTGCCACCAGTTCCATGGACAGGCGTCAGCCCCAGCATTTT. Translating it yields CATSSMDRRQPQHF.

This clonotype was recorded many times. The V gene is TRBV25-1, the J gene TRBJ1-2; D not certain. This CDR3 is 11 amino acids long. In germline, CDR1 is MGHDK, CDR2 SYGVNS. Trimming pared 4 bases from V and 3 bases from J, leaving 3 bases between. DNA for the CDR3: TGTGCCAGCAGTGCTGACTATGGCTACACCTTC. Its translation: CASSADYGYTF.

The J gene is TRBJ2-7, the V gene TRBV12-3 or TRBV12-4; D may be TRBD1 (6 bases). The V end was cut by 7 bases, the J end by 5 bases, with 18 bases between. The CDR3 spans 14 residues. The CDR3 nucleotides are TGTGCCAGCAACCTACAGGGCCTAATCAACGAGCAGTACTTC. Amino acids: CASNLQGLINEQYF.

This clonotype has a count of ten or more. The V gene is TRBV12-3 or TRBV12-4, the J gene TRBJ1-2, with a tentative D call TRBD1 (6 bases). CDR3 length: 13 amino acids. V gave up 5 bases and J gave up 8 bases, with 15 bases separating them. The CDR3 bases are TGTGCCAGCAGTCCACAGGGCTCCGGAGGCTACACCTTC. Its protein product is CASSPQGSGGYTF.

The chain links TRBV7-3 to TRBJ2-3; TRBD1 matches at 11 bases. The ends lost 2 bases at V and 5 bases at J; junction bases unmatched: 9. Germline V gives CDR1 SGHTA, CDR2 FQGTGA. The CDR3 totals 17 residues. CDR3: CASSLFGQGASGDTQYF. The CDR3 DNA reads as TGTGCCAGCAGCTTATTCGGACAGGGGGCGTCCGGAGATACGCAGTATTTT.

This clonotype has a count of ten or more. This chain uses TRBV19 with TRBJ1-1; D might be TRBD1 (5 bases). The CDR3 consists of 12 residues. The germline gives CDR1 LNHDA, CDR2 SQIVND (reference sequence). The V and J ends lost 10 bases and 3 bases respectively, with 12 bases between them. CDR3: CATSARDTEAFF. The CDR3 nucleotides are TGTGCCACTTCGGCCAGGGACACTGAAGCTTTCTTT. The full variable domain, with the rest looked up from reference TRBV19 and TRBJ1-1, is DGGITQSPKYLFRKEGQNVTLSCEQNLNHDAMYWYRQDPGQGLRLIYYSQIVNDFQKGDIAEGYSVSREKKESFPLTVTSAQKNPTAFYLCATSARDTEAFFGQGTRLTVV.

This clonotype appeared many times. The chain joins TRBV19 to TRBJ1-5; D not resolved. The CDR3 runs to 13 residues. V lost 8 bases and J 5 bases, leaving 13 bases between the germline ends. Germline V lookup: CDR1 LNHDA, CDR2 SQIVND (reference sequence). CDR3 bases: TGTGCCAGTCGCCCCTCCTGGGATCAGCCCCAGCATTTT. Protein sequence: CASRPSWDQPQHF.

This clonotype has ten or more counts. The chain carries TRBV29-1 and TRBJ2-5, with no clear D. The V gene lost 7 bases and the J gene lost 5 bases, with 17 bases spanning the gap. CDR1 is SQVTM and CDR2 is ANQGSEA in the germline V gene. This CDR3 comprises 13 residues. In DNA, the CDR3 is TGCAGCGCTCTCTCAGGCGCTGGGGAGACCCAGTACTTC. Protein: CSALSGAGETQYF.

Worth noting for this clonotype: One end of the junction is discordant with germline, which a read error may explain. The chain employs TRBV10-3 and TRBJ2-2; a possible D gene is TRBD1 (5 bases). Germline CDR1 is ENHRY and CDR2 is SYGVKD. The length of the CDR3 is 15 residues. CDR3 sequence reads: CASSYNQRGTGELFF. The CDR3 DNA follows: TGTGCCAGCAGTTATAACCAAAGGGGCACCGGGGAGCTGTTTTTT.

Many counts were recorded for this clonotype. The chain combines TRBV19 with TRBJ1-2; D unclear. The V end was cut by 5 bases, the J end by 6 bases, with 13 bases between. In germline, CDR1 is LNHDA, CDR2 SQIVND (reference sequence). The CDR3 has 13 residues. CDR3 coding DNA: TGTGCCAGTAGTCCAGCGGGGAACGATGGCTACACCTTC. Translated, it gives CASSPAGNDGYTF.

The table lists this clonotype with a count of one. The chain has TRBV24-1 and TRBJ1-4, with unresolved D. CDR3 length equals 14 residues. Germline CDR1 reads KGHDR; CDR2 reads SFDVKD. The V gene lost 4 bases and the J gene lost 6 bases, with 11 bases spanning the gap. The CDR3 loop is CATSDPDGDEKLFF. The CDR3 nucleotides read TGTGCCACCAGTGACCCGGATGGGGATGAAAAACTGTTTTTT.

The chain is built from TRBV2 and TRBJ1-1; tentatively, D is TRBD1 (5 bases). CDR1 and CDR2 (germline): SNHLY, FYNNEI. This CDR3 contains 13 residues. The V end lost 6 bases, the J end lost 6 bases, and 14 bases lay between the germline ends. The DNA of the CDR3 is TGTGCCAGCAGGTTCGGGGGGGAGGCTGAAGCTTTCTTT. It is translated as CASRFGGEAEAFF.

This clonotype was observed many times. The gene calls are TRBV25-1 and TRBJ1-2, with D possibly TRBD1 on 5 matching bases. Germline assignment: CDR1 MGHDK and CDR2 SYGVNS. V lost 4 bases to trimming and J lost 0 bases, with 12 bases between them. The CDR3 loop spans 15 amino acids. CDR3 sequence: CASSATGKSNYGYTF. The CDR3 nucleotides are TGTGCCAGCAGTGCTACAGGAAAGTCTAACTATGGCTACACCTTC.